These T cell receptor beta chains were read from a single sample in a study of cytotoxic CD8 clonotypes in ibrutinib-treated CLL. Using immunoSEQ multiplex PCR, the repertoire was profiled, and TCRdb retains in-frame clones only, with some absent. The sample gives fewer than 200,000 clones, 84% of which show up once; around 4.5% is in the top ten. Material: PBMCs, obtained after 24 months of ibrutinib treatment. The source is a human donor with chronic lymphocytic leukemia. The CDR3 runs from the conserved cysteine through the conserved F or W. The D gene is left open where the match is weak. Clone sizes are given selectively: once, few, many, or a class where the clone is expanded.

cdr3_nt | cdr3_aa | d_call | clone_size | j_call | v_call
TGTGCCAGCAGTTTTTGGGACCTGCAAGAGACCCAGTACTTC | CASSFWDLQETQYF | NA | NA | TRBJ2-5 | TRBV28
TGTGCCAGCAGCTTAATAGGTGGAGAGCAGTTCTTC | CASSLIGGEQFF | NA | NA | TRBJ2-1 | TRBV7-9
TGTGCCAGCATCTACAAACCCGGGGAGGGAGAGACCCAGTACTTC | CASIYKPGEGETQYF | TRBD2 | NA | TRBJ2-5 | TRBV7-3
TGCGCCAGCAGTGAGACGGGCCAAAATGGGGAGCAGTACTTC | CASSETGQNGEQYF | NA | NA | TRBJ2-7 | TRBV10-1
TGTGCCAGCAGCCTGTTGACAGGGAGTAACTATGGCTACACCTTC | CASSLLTGSNYGYTF | TRBD1 | NA | TRBJ1-2 | TRBV7-9
TGTGCCAGCAGCACAACATCTGGGGGATCCACTGAAGCTTTCTTT | CASSTTSGGSTEAFF | NA | NA | TRBJ1-1 | TRBV7-3
TGTGCCAGCTCATCGGGACAGGTGAGCAATCAGCCCCAGCATTTT | CASSSGQVSNQPQHF | TRBD1 | NA | TRBJ1-5 | TRBV18
TGTGCCAGCGCTAGCGGGAGGGAAGATACGCAGTATTTT | CASASGREDTQYF | TRBD2 | NA | TRBJ2-3 | TRBV7-3
TGTGCCAGCAGCTTAGTAACGACGGGCCAGCCCCAGCATTTT | CASSLVTTGQPQHF | NA | NA | TRBJ1-5 | TRBV7-8
TGTGCCAGCAGCTGGGACAGGGGCAATGAGCAGTTCTTC | CASSWDRGNEQFF | TRBD1 | NA | TRBJ2-1 | TRBV7-2
TGTGCCAGCAGACCCTCCTCAGGGTTTAATCACAGCTCCTACGAGCAGTACTTC | CASRPSSGFNHSSYEQYF | NA | NA | TRBJ2-7 | TRBV21-1
TGCGCCAGCAGCGGACAGGGGGATACGGCTGAAGCTTTCTTT | CASSGQGDTAEAFF | TRBD1 | NA | TRBJ1-1 | TRBV5-1
TGTGCCAGCAGCTTATTGGTTTCTGGGGGCAATGAGCAGTTCTTC | CASSLLVSGGNEQFF | NA | NA | TRBJ2-1 | TRBV7-3
TGTGCCAGCAGCGTATCGGCTAGCGGGGGGGCAGGAGATACGCAGTATTTT | CASSVSASGGAGDTQYF | TRBD2 | NA | TRBJ2-3 | TRBV9
TGTGCCAGCAGCTTAGGAGGGGCGGGGGGCACTAAAGCTTTCTTT | CASSLGGAGGTKAFF | NA | NA | TRBJ1-1 | TRBV13
TGTGCCAGCAGCGTAAGGACAAACTCTGAAGCTTTCTTT | CASSVRTNSEAFF | NA | NA | TRBJ1-1 | TRBV9
TGCGCCAGCAGCTCCATTGACGGGAAGAGACAGCCCCAGCATTTT | CASSSIDGKRQPQHF | NA | NA | TRBJ1-5 | TRBV4-1
TGTGCCAGCAGCTTGTTGGGCGGGGTAAGCTCCTACGAGCAGTACTTC | CASSLLGGVSSYEQYF | NA | NA | TRBJ2-7 | TRBV7-2
TGTGCCAGCAGTACCCGCCCGGGCCTCTCTGGAAACACCATATATTTT | CASSTRPGLSGNTIYF | NA | NA | TRBJ1-3 | TRBV27
TGTGCCAGCAGCTCCAACAATGAGCAGTTCTTC | CASSSNNEQFF | NA | NA | TRBJ2-1 | TRBV7-2
TGTGCCAGCGCGGGGGTTAGTCAGCCCCAGCATTTT | CASAGVSQPQHF | NA | NA | TRBJ1-5 | TRBV25-1
TGTGCCAGCAGTAGCCCCGGTGAGCAGTTCTTC | CASSSPGEQFF | NA | NA | TRBJ2-1 | TRBV28
TGTGCCAGCAGCTTAGTGGTTACTGAAGCTTTCTTT | CASSLVVTEAFF | NA | NA | TRBJ1-1 | TRBV11-2
TGTGCCAGCAGCTTGGCTATTTCCGGGATTTCATCTGGGGCCAACGTCCTGACTTTC | CASSLAISGISSGANVLTF | NA | NA | TRBJ2-6 | TRBV5-4
TGTGCCAGCAGCTTAGCTGTGGGACTAGCGGGAGGGCCGAATACGCAGTATTTT | CASSLAVGLAGGPNTQYF | TRBD2 | NA | TRBJ2-3 | TRBV7-3
TGTGCCAGCAGCGTAGGAGGGGGTGGACAGGGCAACAAAGCTTTCTTT | CASSVGGGGQGNKAFF | TRBD1 | NA | TRBJ1-1 | TRBV9
TGTGCCAGTAGTATCGGGGCAGGCGGCCTCAATCAGCCCCAGCATTTT | CASSIGAGGLNQPQHF | NA | NA | TRBJ1-5 | TRBV19
TGTGCCAGCAGCTTGCGTCTAGCGGGGAGCACAGATACGCAGTATTTT | CASSLRLAGSTDTQYF | TRBD2 | NA | TRBJ2-3 | TRBV5-4
TGTGCCACCAGCGGGGGACAGATTTCCTCCTACAATGAGCAGTTCTTC | CATSGGQISSYNEQFF | TRBD1 | NA | TRBJ2-1 | TRBV15
TGTGCCAGCAGCCTAAGCGGGGGGGCAAGTAATGAGCAGTTCTTC | CASSLSGGASNEQFF | TRBD2 | NA | TRBJ2-1 | TRBV5-5
TGCGCCAGCAGCCCCTCGATGGCCTCCGGATACACAGATACGCAGTATTTT | CASSPSMASGYTDTQYF | NA | NA | TRBJ2-3 | TRBV4-3
TGTGCCACCCATAACCCAAACACAGATACGCAGTATTTT | CATHNPNTDTQYF | NA | NA | TRBJ2-3 | TRBV6-5
TGTGCCTGGAGTACCGGGTGGGACGGCCGAAACTATGGCTACACCTTC | CAWSTGWDGRNYGYTF | NA | NA | TRBJ1-2 | TRBV30
TGTGCCAGCAGCTTATTGGGGACAGGGAACACTGAAGCTTTCTTT | CASSLLGTGNTEAFF | TRBD1 | NA | TRBJ1-1 | TRBV7-3
TGTGCCAGCAGCTTAGCGCGGGCTAGTCAGCGAGAGACCCAGTACTTC | CASSLARASQRETQYF | NA | once | TRBJ2-5 | TRBV7-8
TGTGCCAGCAGCCCTCAGGGCTCCGGGGCCAACGTCCTGACTTTC | CASSPQGSGANVLTF | NA | NA | TRBJ2-6 | TRBV5-6
TGTGCCAGCTCACCAGCGGGAGATACGCAGTATTTT | CASSPAGDTQYF | NA | NA | TRBJ2-3 | TRBV18
TGTGCCTGGAGACCTGCTAACACAGGGGCCAACGTCCTGACTTTC | CAWRPANTGANVLTF | NA | NA | TRBJ2-6 | TRBV30
TGTGCCAGCAGCGGAAGCGGGGGCAATGAGCAGTTCTTC | CASSGSGGNEQFF | TRBD2 | NA | TRBJ2-1 | TRBV9
TGTGCCAGCAGCCCAAGTATGTGGGACAGGGGTGAAAAACTGTTTTTT | CASSPSMWDRGEKLFF | TRBD1 | NA | TRBJ1-4 | TRBV9
TGTGCCAGCAGCTTTCGAGACTCCAACACCGGGGAGCTGTTTTTT | CASSFRDSNTGELFF | NA | NA | TRBJ2-2 | TRBV7-9
TGTGCCAGCAGGCTCGCTGCCGGGGGGAACACTGAAGCTTTCTTT | CASRLAAGGNTEAFF | NA | NA | TRBJ1-1 | TRBV7-2
TGTGCCAGCAGCTTAGAAGGAGTAAACACTGAAGCTTTCTTT | CASSLEGVNTEAFF | NA | NA | TRBJ1-1 | TRBV11-3